The present entry profiles one T cell receptor (beta chain) with its context. CDR1 SGHVS and CDR2 FNYEAQ come from the germline V gene. CDR3 length: 14 amino acids. The V segment lost 5 bases and the J segment 8 bases; nucleotides outside the gene matches: 6. The data are from a study of shared clonotypes between healthy human individuals. The method was immunoSEQ multiplex PCR; TCRdb's version includes in-frame clones alone and lacks a portion of them. The sample holds more than 2 million clones; about 94% are singletons and the top ten take roughly 0.13%. The sample taken for sequencing was naive CD4+ T cells sorted from blood. Subset reported: CD45RA+ positively selected. The receptor comes from a man between 18 and 29 years old in good health. V usage is TRBV7-6 and J usage is TRBJ1-4, with TRBD1 identical over 9 bases. The CDR3 bases are TGTGCCAGCAGCCCTGGGACAGGGCGGGAAAAACTGTTTTTT. This gives the protein CASSPGTGREKLFF.